This T cell receptor beta chain was recovered during a study of blood T cell repertoires in COVID-19. Methods used by the authors: Researchers report that nucleated cell counts were estimated from reference gene primer amplification. Data came from immunoSEQ multiplex PCR; TCRdb stores just in-frame clones and leaves some out. V and J calls and clone size come straight from that table; D and trimming were deduced from the DNA. The repertoire holds about 170,000 clones, with just over 90% as singletons. Germline assignment: CDR1 SGHKS and CDR2 YYEKEE (reference sequence). Unmatched junction bases numbered 8, after V lost 3 bases and J lost 3 bases. The CDR3 is made up of 16 amino acids.

The chain carries TRBV5-5 and TRBJ2-7; TRBD2 matches at 11 bases. Source material: peripheral blood. The receptor's source is a man between 18 and 35 years old with COVID-19, enrolled during active disease. The CDR3 DNA reads TGTGCCAGCAGCTCAACCGGGACTAGCGGTGTCTACGAGCAGTACTTC. It encodes CASSSTGTSGVYEQYF.